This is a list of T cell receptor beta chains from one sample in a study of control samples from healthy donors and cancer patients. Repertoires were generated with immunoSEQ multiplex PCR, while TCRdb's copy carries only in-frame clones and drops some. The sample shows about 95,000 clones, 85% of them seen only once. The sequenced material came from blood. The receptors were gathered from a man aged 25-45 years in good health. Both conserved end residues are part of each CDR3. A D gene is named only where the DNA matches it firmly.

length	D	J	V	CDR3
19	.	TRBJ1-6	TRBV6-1	CASSEWSGGGIAINSPLHF
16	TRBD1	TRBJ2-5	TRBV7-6	CASSPWDRRGRETQYF
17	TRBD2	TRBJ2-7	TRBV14	CASSQLGLAGRPYEQYF
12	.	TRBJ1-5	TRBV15	CATSRDQQPQHF
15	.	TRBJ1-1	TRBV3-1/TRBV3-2	CASSLRAGMNTEAFF
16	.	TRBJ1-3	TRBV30	CAWSVPSRGYGNTIYF
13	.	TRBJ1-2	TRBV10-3	CAISQDAYSGYTF
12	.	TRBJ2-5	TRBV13	CASSLVSQTQYF
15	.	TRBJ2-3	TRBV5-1	CASSLAMSSTDTQYF
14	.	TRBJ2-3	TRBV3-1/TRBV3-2	CASSPTGSTDTQYF
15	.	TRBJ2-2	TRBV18	CASSVGAVLTGELFF
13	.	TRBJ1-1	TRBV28	CASSLPEGLEAFF
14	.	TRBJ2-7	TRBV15	CATSRGDFPYEQYF
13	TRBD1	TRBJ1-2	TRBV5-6	CASSFGTVYGYTF
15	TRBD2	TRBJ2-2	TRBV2	CASPRGRANTGELFF
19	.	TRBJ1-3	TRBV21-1	CASGIGGGPQPHSGNTIYF
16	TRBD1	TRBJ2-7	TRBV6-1	CASSEALQGTAYEQYF
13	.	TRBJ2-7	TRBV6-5	CASSYRQGYEQYF
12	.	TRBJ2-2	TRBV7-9	CAPQGHTGELFF
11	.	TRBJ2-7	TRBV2	CASGGGAEQYF
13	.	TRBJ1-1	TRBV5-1	CASSRQDRTEAFF
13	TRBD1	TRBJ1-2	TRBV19	CASSLGTVYGYTF
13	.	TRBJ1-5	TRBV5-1	CASSLAQDQPQHF
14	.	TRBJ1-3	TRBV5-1	CASSLGGSGNTIYF